This T cell receptor (beta chain) appears in the sequencing data of a study of T-cell reconstitution after alpha-beta-depleted transplantation in children. Preparing the TCRbeta library involved the use of unique molecular identifiers. TCRdb re-analysed the PCR reads in MiXCR, keeping a single row per CDR3 protein. The table lists some 500,000 distinct CDR3 sequences, about a sixth of them singletons. This CDR3 has 11 amino acids. V was pared by 3 bases and J by 4 bases, with 7 bases between. Germline V gene data show CDR1 as DFQATT and CDR2 as SNEGSKA (reference sequence). The chain links TRBV20-1 to TRBJ2-7, with D unresolved. This TCR was recovered from a human donor who donated a stem cell graft to a child with acute lymphoblastic leukemia. The material sequenced was PBMCs from the stem cell graft donor, taken from the stem cell graft. The CDR3 nucleotides read TGCAGTGCTAGCATGACATACGAGCAGTACTTC. It translates to CSASMTYEQYF.